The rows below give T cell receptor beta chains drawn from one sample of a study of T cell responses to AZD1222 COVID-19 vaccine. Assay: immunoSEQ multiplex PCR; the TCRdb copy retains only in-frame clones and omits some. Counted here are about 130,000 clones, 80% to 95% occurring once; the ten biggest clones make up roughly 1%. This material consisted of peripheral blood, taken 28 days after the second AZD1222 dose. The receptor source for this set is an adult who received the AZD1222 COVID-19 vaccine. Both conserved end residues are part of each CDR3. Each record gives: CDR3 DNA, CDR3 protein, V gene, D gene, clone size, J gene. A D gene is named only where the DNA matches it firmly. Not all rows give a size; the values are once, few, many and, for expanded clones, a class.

DNA: TGCAGCGTTGGGGCAGGACAAGAGACCCAGTACTTC; CDR3: CSVGAGQETQYF; V: TRBV29-1; D: -; size: -; J: TRBJ2-5
DNA: TGTGCCAGCAGCTTAGGACAGCAAGAGACCCAGTACTTC; CDR3: CASSLGQQETQYF; V: TRBV7-9; D: -; size: once; J: TRBJ2-5
DNA: TGTGCCAGCAGCTTCGAAGGACTAGGCTACGAGCAGTACTTC; CDR3: CASSFEGLGYEQYF; V: TRBV7-9; D: TRBD2; size: -; J: TRBJ2-7
DNA: TGTGCCAGTGGGGACAGGGCCCCCGCCGGCAATCAGCCCCAGCATTTT; CDR3: CASGDRAPAGNQPQHF; V: TRBV19; D: TRBD1; size: -; J: TRBJ1-5
DNA: TGTGCCATCGGCGGGGAGGCCGGGGAGCTGTTTTTT; CDR3: CAIGGEAGELFF; V: TRBV10-3; D: -; size: -; J: TRBJ2-2
DNA: TGTGCCAGCAGTGAAGCTACAGGGAGGCATGGCTACACCTTC; CDR3: CASSEATGRHGYTF; V: TRBV2; D: -; size: once; J: TRBJ1-2
DNA: TGTGCCAGCAGCTTTCAAGTCGGGGACTATGGCTACACCTTC; CDR3: CASSFQVGDYGYTF; V: TRBV11-2; D: -; size: -; J: TRBJ1-2
DNA: TGTGCCAGCAGCTCCTACTTAGGGGCTGGGGCCAACGTCCTGACTTTC; CDR3: CASSSYLGAGANVLTF; V: TRBV28; D: -; size: -; J: TRBJ2-6
DNA: TGTGCCATCAGGGACAGCGGGGGGGCCTACAATGAGCAGTTCTTC; CDR3: CAIRDSGGAYNEQFF; V: TRBV10-3; D: TRBD2; size: -; J: TRBJ2-1
DNA: TGTGCCAGCAGCCAAGGAAACAGGGGGAGCGAGCAGTACTTC; CDR3: CASSQGNRGSEQYF; V: TRBV3-1/TRBV3-2; D: TRBD1; size: -; J: TRBJ2-7
DNA: TGTGCCAGCAGTCCAACGACAGGCCTGAACACTGAAGCTTTCTTT; CDR3: CASSPTTGLNTEAFF; V: TRBV2; D: -; size: few; J: TRBJ1-1
DNA: TGTGCCAGCAGTTTATTAGGGCTAGCGGGAGACTACGAGCAGTACTTC; CDR3: CASSLLGLAGDYEQYF; V: TRBV28; D: TRBD2; size: -; J: TRBJ2-7
DNA: TGTGCCAGCAGCGCCCTCTGGGCCGGGGAGCTGTTTTTT; CDR3: CASSALWAGELFF; V: TRBV9; D: -; size: once; J: TRBJ2-2
DNA: TGTGCCAGCAGCTTAGCGTCGCAGGGGAGGTACGAGCAGTACTTC; CDR3: CASSLASQGRYEQYF; V: TRBV7-8; D: -; size: -; J: TRBJ2-7
DNA: TGTGCCAGCAGTCAAACGGGGGTTAAGCTGTTTTTT; CDR3: CASSQTGVKLFF; V: TRBV6-2/TRBV6-3; D: -; size: -; J: TRBJ2-2
DNA: TGTGCCAGCAGCTCGGGGGTGGTGAAGACTAATGAAAAACTGTTTTTT; CDR3: CASSSGVVKTNEKLFF; V: TRBV28; D: -; size: -; J: TRBJ1-4
DNA: TGTGCCAGCAGTTACGGGACAGGGGTGAAAGGCAATGAGCAGTTCTTC; CDR3: CASSYGTGVKGNEQFF; V: TRBV6-2/TRBV6-3; D: TRBD1; size: -; J: TRBJ2-1
DNA: TGCAGTGCCGAGACAGGGGTTGAGCAGTTCTTC; CDR3: CSAETGVEQFF; V: TRBV20-1; D: TRBD1; size: -; J: TRBJ2-1
DNA: TGTGCCAGCAGTCCGCGGGTCGGGAGTAAAGAGACCCAGTACTTC; CDR3: CASSPRVGSKETQYF; V: TRBV2; D: -; size: -; J: TRBJ2-5
DNA: TGTGCCAGCAGTTACGACATAACTAACTATGGCTACACCTTC; CDR3: CASSYDITNYGYTF; V: TRBV6-6; D: -; size: -; J: TRBJ1-2
DNA: TGTGCCAGCAGTCAGGGGGCAGCGTCACCCCTCCACTTT; CDR3: CASSQGAASPLHF; V: TRBV27; D: TRBD1; size: -; J: TRBJ1-6
DNA: TGTGCCAGTAGCCCCTCGGGCACCGGGGAGCTGTTTTTT; CDR3: CASSPSGTGELFF; V: TRBV19; D: -; size: -; J: TRBJ2-2
DNA: TGTGCCAGCTCACCTTCCCCCTATGACAAGACCTACGAGCAGTACTTC; CDR3: CASSPSPYDKTYEQYF; V: TRBV18; D: -; size: -; J: TRBJ2-7
DNA: TGTGCCAGCAGCCAGGTCTCAGATGGCTACACCTTC; CDR3: CASSQVSDGYTF; V: TRBV3-1/TRBV3-2; D: -; size: -; J: TRBJ1-2
DNA: TGTGCCAGCAGTCCCCGACATGGTCACTCCTACGAGCAGTACTTC; CDR3: CASSPRHGHSYEQYF; V: TRBV6-6; D: -; size: -; J: TRBJ2-7
DNA: TGCGCCAGCAGCTTAGAAGCGGGAGGGCCAGTGGAGCAGTACTTC; CDR3: CASSLEAGGPVEQYF; V: TRBV5-1; D: TRBD2; size: once; J: TRBJ2-7
DNA: TGTGCCAGCAGCCCGGGCAGGGTCACAGATACGCAGTATTTT; CDR3: CASSPGRVTDTQYF; V: TRBV5-4; D: -; size: -; J: TRBJ2-3
DNA: TGTGCCAGCAGTGATGTGGGAGGTACGAACGAGCAGTACTTC; CDR3: CASSDVGGTNEQYF; V: TRBV6-1; D: -; size: -; J: TRBJ2-7
DNA: TGTGCCAGTAGCAAAACAGGGTTTCGTGAAAAACTGTTTTTT; CDR3: CASSKTGFREKLFF; V: TRBV19; D: -; size: -; J: TRBJ1-4
DNA: TGTGCCACCAGTGATTTTTCCTTTCCCAGTGAGCAGTTCTTC; CDR3: CATSDFSFPSEQFF; V: TRBV24-1; D: -; size: -; J: TRBJ2-1
DNA: TGTGCCAGCAGTGACTCGATCGGGGCGGGTAACCCTGGCTACACCTTC; CDR3: CASSDSIGAGNPGYTF; V: TRBV6-4; D: -; size: -; J: TRBJ1-2
DNA: TGTGCCAGCAGTTTCACCCAGACAGGCCAAGCTTTCTTT; CDR3: CASSFTQTGQAFF; V: TRBV28; D: -; size: -; J: TRBJ1-1
DNA: TGTGCCAGCAGCCGAGACAGGGGGCTAAACACCGGGGAGCTGTTTTTT; CDR3: CASSRDRGLNTGELFF; V: TRBV6-2/TRBV6-3; D: TRBD1; size: once; J: TRBJ2-2
DNA: TGTGCCAGCAGTTGGGCGCTTAGGTATACGCAGTATTTT; CDR3: CASSWALRYTQYF; V: TRBV6-6; D: -; size: -; J: TRBJ2-3
DNA: TGTGCCAGCAGCCCAGAAATCCAGGGGGCCTATGGCTACACCTTC; CDR3: CASSPEIQGAYGYTF; V: TRBV3-1/TRBV3-2; D: TRBD1; size: -; J: TRBJ1-2
DNA: TGTGCCAGCAGCTCGACGGTAGGGCTAGCGACCTACAATGAGCAGTTCTTC; CDR3: CASSSTVGLATYNEQFF; V: TRBV7-8; D: -; size: -; J: TRBJ2-1
DNA: TGTGCCAGCAGTTCGACGGGAACTGAAGCTTTCTTT; CDR3: CASSSTGTEAFF; V: TRBV7-8; D: -; size: -; J: TRBJ1-1
DNA: TGTGCCAGCAGTTTATATGGTGAGCAGTTCTTC; CDR3: CASSLYGEQFF; V: TRBV28; D: -; size: -; J: TRBJ2-1
DNA: TGTGCCATCACTAGCGGGGGGACGCCGGGGGATACGCAGTATTTT; CDR3: CAITSGGTPGDTQYF; V: TRBV10-3; D: TRBD2; size: -; J: TRBJ2-3
DNA: TGTGCCATCAGACCACAGAGCTCCTACGAGCAGTACTTC; CDR3: CAIRPQSSYEQYF; V: TRBV10-3; D: -; size: -; J: TRBJ2-7
DNA: TGTGCCAGCTCACCAGGGTCCGGCCCCCAGCATTTT; CDR3: CASSPGSGPQHF; V: TRBV18; D: -; size: -; J: TRBJ1-5
DNA: TGCAGCGTTGGGAACACTGAAGCTTTCTTT; CDR3: CSVGNTEAFF; V: TRBV29-1; D: -; size: -; J: TRBJ1-1
DNA: TGTGCCAGCAGCTTAGCCGGGACAGGGGTCTACGAGCAGTACTTC; CDR3: CASSLAGTGVYEQYF; V: TRBV7-9; D: TRBD1; size: -; J: TRBJ2-7
DNA: TGTGCCAGCAGCTCTTCATTAAAGCGGGAGTGCTACAATGAGCAGTTCTTC; CDR3: CASSSSLKRECYNEQFF; V: TRBV11-3; D: TRBD2; size: -; J: TRBJ2-1
DNA: TGTGCCAGCAGCTTTGGGCGGGAGGCCCAAGAGACCCAGTACTTC; CDR3: CASSFGREAQETQYF; V: TRBV7-6; D: TRBD2; size: -; J: TRBJ2-5
DNA: TGTGCCAGCAGTTCCGCATCTTACGAGCAGTACTTC; CDR3: CASSSASYEQYF; V: TRBV6-2/TRBV6-3; D: -; size: -; J: TRBJ2-7
DNA: TGCAGTGCTAGTATTAGGGGGCCGGCTGAAGCTTTCTTT; CDR3: CSASIRGPAEAFF; V: TRBV20-1; D: TRBD1; size: -; J: TRBJ1-1
DNA: TGTGCCTGGAGTTACCGGGACAGGGGGCGCAGAGGTAATGAAAAACTGTTTTTT; CDR3: CAWSYRDRGRRGNEKLFF; V: TRBV30; D: TRBD1; size: -; J: TRBJ1-4
DNA: TGTGCCAGCAGTCCCCAAATCAGGGCCGGGTTTCAGCCCCAGCATTTT; CDR3: CASSPQIRAGFQPQHF; V: TRBV28; D: -; size: -; J: TRBJ1-5